The clone carrying this TCR beta chain has just a few counts. The data derive from a study of HIV-infected patients and healthy controls. cDNA was made from roughly 470 ng RNA using alpha and beta constant primers. Each of the alpha and beta chains got its own library through chain-specific third strand synthesis with indices. A single record per CDR3 protein comes from TCRdb applying MiXCR to the 5' RACE reads. The sample lists 18,000 or so distinct CDR3 sequences; 8.5% to 9% were seen once. Roughly three months, about 14 weeks, into antiretroviral therapy, follow-up blood was collected. All unsorted peripheral T cells were captured because whole blood was used without fractionation. The sequence was obtained from an adult with HIV infection. Source: blood, taken during antiretroviral therapy.

The CDR3 nucleotides read TGTGCCAGCAGCCCTATAGGGAATCCTAGCACAGATACGCAGTATTTT. This translates into CASSPIGNPSTDTQYF. The V and J genes are TRBV7-3 and TRBJ2-3; D is undetermined. Germline V lookup: CDR1 SGHTA, CDR2 FQGTGA. CDR3 length equals 16 residues. Trimming removed 5 bases at V and 0 bases at J, with 15 bases between.